This T cell receptor beta chain was sequenced during a study of shared clonotypes between healthy human individuals. Study in general: Samples came from a couple of female and three male donors aged 18 to 49. CD4 naive and CD4 memory each took three plates per donor, while CD8 naive took two and CD8 memory one.

General study findings and limits: Naive subsets generally exceeded memory subsets in estimated richness.

Notes on this clone: The target antigen is unknown.

V was shortened by 2 bases and J by 4 bases, with 5 bases between the two germline ends. The germline gives CDR1 SGHAT, CDR2 FQDESV (reference sequence). The CDR3 runs to 13 residues. Clones were sequenced by immunoSEQ multiplex PCR, and TCRdb holds only the in-frame ones, with some missing. Among over 2 million clones listed, around 93% were seen once. The origin of this receptor is a young man in good health. Some clones in this sample may be carry-over from other donors' samples. Sequencing was performed on naive CD4+ T cells from PBMCs. Described subset: CD45RA+ positively selected. The chain recombines TRBV11-1 with TRBJ1-4; D gene uncertain. The CDR3 nucleotides are TGTGCCAGCAGCTTACACCATAATGAAAAACTGTTTTTT. This sequence encodes CASSLHHNEKLFF.